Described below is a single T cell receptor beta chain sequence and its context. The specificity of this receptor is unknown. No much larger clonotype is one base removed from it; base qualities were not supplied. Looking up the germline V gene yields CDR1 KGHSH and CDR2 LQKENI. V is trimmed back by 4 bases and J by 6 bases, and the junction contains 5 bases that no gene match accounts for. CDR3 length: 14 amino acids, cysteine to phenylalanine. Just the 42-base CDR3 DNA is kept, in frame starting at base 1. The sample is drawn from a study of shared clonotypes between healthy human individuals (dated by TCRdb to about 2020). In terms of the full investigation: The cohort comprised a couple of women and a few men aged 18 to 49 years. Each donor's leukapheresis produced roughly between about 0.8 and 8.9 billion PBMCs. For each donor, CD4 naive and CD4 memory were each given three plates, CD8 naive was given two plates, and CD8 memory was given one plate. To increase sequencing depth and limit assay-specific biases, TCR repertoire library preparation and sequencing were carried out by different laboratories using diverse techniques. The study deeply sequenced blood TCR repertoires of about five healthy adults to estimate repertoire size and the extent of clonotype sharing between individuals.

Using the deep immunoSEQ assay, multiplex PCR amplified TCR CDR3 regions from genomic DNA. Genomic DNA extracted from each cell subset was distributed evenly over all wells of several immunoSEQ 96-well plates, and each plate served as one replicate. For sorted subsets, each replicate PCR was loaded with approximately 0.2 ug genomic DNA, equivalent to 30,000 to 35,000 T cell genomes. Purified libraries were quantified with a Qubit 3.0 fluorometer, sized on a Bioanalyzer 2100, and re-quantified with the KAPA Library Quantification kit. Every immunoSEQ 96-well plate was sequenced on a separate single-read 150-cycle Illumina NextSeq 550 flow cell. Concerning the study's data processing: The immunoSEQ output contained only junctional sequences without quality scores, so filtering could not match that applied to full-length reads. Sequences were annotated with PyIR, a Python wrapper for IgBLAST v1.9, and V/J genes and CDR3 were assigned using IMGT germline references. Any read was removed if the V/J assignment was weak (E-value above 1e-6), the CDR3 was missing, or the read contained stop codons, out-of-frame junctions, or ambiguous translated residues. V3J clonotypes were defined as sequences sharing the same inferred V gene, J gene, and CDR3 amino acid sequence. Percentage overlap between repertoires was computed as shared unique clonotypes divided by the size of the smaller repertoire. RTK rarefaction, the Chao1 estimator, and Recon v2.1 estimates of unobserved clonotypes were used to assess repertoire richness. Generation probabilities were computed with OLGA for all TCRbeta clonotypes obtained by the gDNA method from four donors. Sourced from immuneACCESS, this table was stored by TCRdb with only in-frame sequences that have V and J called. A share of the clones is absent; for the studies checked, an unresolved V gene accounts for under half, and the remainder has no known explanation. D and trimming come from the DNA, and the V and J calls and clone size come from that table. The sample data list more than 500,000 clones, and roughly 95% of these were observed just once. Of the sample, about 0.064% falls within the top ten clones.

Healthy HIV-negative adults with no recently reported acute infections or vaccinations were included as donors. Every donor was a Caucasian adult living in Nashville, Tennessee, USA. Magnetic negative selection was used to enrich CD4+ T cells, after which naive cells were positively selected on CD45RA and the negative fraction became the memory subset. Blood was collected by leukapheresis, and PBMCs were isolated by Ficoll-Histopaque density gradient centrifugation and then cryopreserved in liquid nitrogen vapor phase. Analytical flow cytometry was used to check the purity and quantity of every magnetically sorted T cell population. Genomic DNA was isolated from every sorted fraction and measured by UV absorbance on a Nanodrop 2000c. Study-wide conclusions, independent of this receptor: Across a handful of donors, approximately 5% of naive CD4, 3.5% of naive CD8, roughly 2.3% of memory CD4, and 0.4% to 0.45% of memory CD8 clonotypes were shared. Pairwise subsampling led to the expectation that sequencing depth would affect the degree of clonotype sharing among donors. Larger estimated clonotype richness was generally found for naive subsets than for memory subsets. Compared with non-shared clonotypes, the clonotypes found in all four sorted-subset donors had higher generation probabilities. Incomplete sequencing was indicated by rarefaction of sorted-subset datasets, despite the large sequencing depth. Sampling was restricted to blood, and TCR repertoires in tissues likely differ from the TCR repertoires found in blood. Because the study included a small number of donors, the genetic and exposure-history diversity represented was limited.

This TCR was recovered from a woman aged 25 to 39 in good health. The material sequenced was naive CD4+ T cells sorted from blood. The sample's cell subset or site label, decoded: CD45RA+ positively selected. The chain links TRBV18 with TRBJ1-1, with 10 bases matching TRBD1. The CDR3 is CASSLPGTGAEAFF. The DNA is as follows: TGTGCCAGCTCACTTCCCGGGACAGGGGCTGAAGCTTTCTTT.